This entry lists 12 T cell receptor beta chains sequenced from one sample in a study of shared clonotypes between healthy human individuals. Measured with immunoSEQ multiplex PCR; TCRdb has only the in-frame clones, and not every one. The profile shows hundreds of thousands of clones, around 72% of them singletons. The sequencing sample was made of memory CD4+ T cells sorted from blood. The subset here: CD45RA-negative fraction. The receptors derive from a woman aged 25 to 39 in good health.

The CDR3 protein is CASSFAGLNTEAFF. The CDR3 nucleotides are TGCGCCAGCAGCTTTGCAGGGCTAAACACTGAAGCTTTCTTT. This chain joins TRBV5-1 and TRBJ1-1; maybe TRBD1 (5 bases). V lost 2 bases, J lost 2 bases, and 10 bases lay in between. Germline-derived CDR1 and CDR2 are SGHRS and YFSETQ. The CDR3 is 14 amino acids.

This chain uses TRBV19 with TRBJ1-2; 8 bases map to TRBD1. This CDR3 contains 14 residues. V shed 3 bases and J 5 bases; nucleotides not matched to a gene: 5. Germline CDR1 reads LNHDA; CDR2 reads SQIVND (reference sequence). The CDR3, as DNA: TGTGCCAGTAGTATTAAGAGGACAGGGTATGGCTACACCTTC. This codes for CASSIKRTGYGYTF.

This chain connects TRBV10-2 to TRBJ2-7; D is possibly TRBD2 (5 bases). This CDR3 spans 14 amino acids. Germline CDR1 and CDR2: WSHSY and SAAADI. V lost 6 bases to trimming and J lost 6 bases, with 18 bases between them. Here the CDR3 reads CASSSGLPLAEQYF. CDR3 sequence (DNA): TGCGCCAGCAGCTCTGGCCTACCTCTAGCCGAGCAGTACTTC.

This clone appeared a few times. The chain recombines TRBV6-1 with TRBJ2-2, with D hard to call. Germline CDR1 is MNHNS and CDR2 is SASEGT. The CDR3 extends over 14 amino acids. The V end lost 3 bases, the J end lost 8 bases, and 13 bases lay between the germline ends. CDR3 coding DNA: TGTGCCAGCAGTGAGGTCCTCCCGATGGGGGAGCTGTTTTTT. Amino acid sequence: CASSEVLPMGELFF.

This chain links TRBV20-1 with TRBJ2-1; D unclear. The CDR3 has 11 residues. Per germline, CDR1 DFQATT and CDR2 SNEGSKA (reference sequence). Between the trimmed V and J ends, which lost 5 bases and 15 bases, there was a span of 17 bases. CDR3 protein: CSASPGLQMFF. The CDR3 nucleotides read TGCAGTGCTTCCCCCGGGCTCCAAATGTTCTTC.

This chain joins TRBV5-1 and TRBJ2-5, with 9 bases that match TRBD2. Germline-derived CDR1 and CDR2 are SGHRS and YFSETQ. The V gene end was trimmed by 0 bases and the J gene end by 3 bases; junction bases not matched to a gene: 9. This CDR3 is built from 17 residues. Here the CDR3 reads CASSLGLGGREEETQYF. In DNA form, the CDR3 reads TGCGCCAGCAGCTTGGGCTTAGGCGGGAGGGAGGAAGAGACCCAGTACTTC. Full variable domain (outside the CDR3, taken from reference TRBV5-1 and TRBJ2-5): KAGVTQTPRYLIKTRGQQVTLSCSPISGHRSVSWYQQTPGQGLQFLFEYFSETQRNKGNFPGRFSGRQFSNSRSEMNVSTLELGDSALYLCASSLGLGGREEETQYFGPGTRLLVL.

This chain links TRBV7-2 with TRBJ2-1, with TRBD2 matching 8 bases. V shed 5 bases and J 15 bases; nucleotides not matched to a gene: 18. Germline values: CDR1 SGHTA, CDR2 FQGNSA. The CDR3 is made up of 15 amino acids. The CDR3 protein is CASSAERGASGRPFF. DNA of the CDR3: TGTGCCAGCAGCGCCGAAAGGGGGGCAAGCGGGAGACCGTTCTTC.

This clone was observed at least ten times. The chain links TRBV5-4 to TRBJ2-7; TRBD2 is a possible D gene (6 bases). This CDR3 comprises 13 residues. Trimming removed 2 bases at V and 5 bases at J, with 11 bases between. Germline CDR1 and CDR2: SGHNT and YYREEE (reference sequence). The chain's CDR3 is CASSFRGGDEQYF. DNA of the CDR3: TGTGCCAGCAGCTTTCGCGGAGGGGACGAGCAGTACTTC.

The chain couples TRBV9 to TRBJ2-3; D is tentatively TRBD1 or TRBD2 (5 bases each). V was shortened by 0 bases and J by 2 bases, with 10 bases between the two germline ends. Germline V gene lookup returns CDR1 SGDLS and CDR2 YYNGEE. There are 15 residues in the CDR3. CDR3 nucleotide sequence: TGTGCCAGCAGCGTAGTGGGGGTAAACACAGATACGCAGTATTTT. It is translated as CASSVVGVNTDTQYF.

The chain carries TRBV14 and TRBJ2-7, with TRBD2 matching over 7 bases. CDR1 SGHDN and CDR2 FVKESK come from the germline V gene. This CDR3 is 14 amino acids long. After removal of 1 base from V and 3 bases from J, the junction contained 3 bases not matched to a gene. CDR3 in amino acids: CASSQVWGGYEQYF. The CDR3 DNA follows: TGTGCCAGCAGCCAAGTTTGGGGGGGCTACGAGCAGTACTTC.

The chain recombines TRBV28 with TRBJ2-7, with D possibly TRBD2 on 5 matching bases. The germline V gene encodes CDR1 MDHEN and CDR2 SYDVKM. V was trimmed by 3 bases and J by 0 bases, leaving 18 bases between them. The CDR3 spans 17 residues. CDR3 loop: CASSFGGLALSSYEQYF. The CDR3 nucleotides read TGTGCCAGCAGTTTTGGTGGGCTAGCCCTAAGCTCCTACGAGCAGTACTTC.

The J gene is TRBJ1-4, the V gene TRBV15; 9 bases map to TRBD1. Germline V CDR1 and CDR2: LNHNV, YYDKDF (reference sequence). With 6 bases clipped from V and 4 bases from J, the junction kept 0 bases outside the gene matches. The CDR3 totals 13 residues. CDR3 DNA sequence: TGTGCCACCAGGGGACAGGGTAATGAAAAACTGTTTTTT. Amino acid sequence: CATRGQGNEKLFF.